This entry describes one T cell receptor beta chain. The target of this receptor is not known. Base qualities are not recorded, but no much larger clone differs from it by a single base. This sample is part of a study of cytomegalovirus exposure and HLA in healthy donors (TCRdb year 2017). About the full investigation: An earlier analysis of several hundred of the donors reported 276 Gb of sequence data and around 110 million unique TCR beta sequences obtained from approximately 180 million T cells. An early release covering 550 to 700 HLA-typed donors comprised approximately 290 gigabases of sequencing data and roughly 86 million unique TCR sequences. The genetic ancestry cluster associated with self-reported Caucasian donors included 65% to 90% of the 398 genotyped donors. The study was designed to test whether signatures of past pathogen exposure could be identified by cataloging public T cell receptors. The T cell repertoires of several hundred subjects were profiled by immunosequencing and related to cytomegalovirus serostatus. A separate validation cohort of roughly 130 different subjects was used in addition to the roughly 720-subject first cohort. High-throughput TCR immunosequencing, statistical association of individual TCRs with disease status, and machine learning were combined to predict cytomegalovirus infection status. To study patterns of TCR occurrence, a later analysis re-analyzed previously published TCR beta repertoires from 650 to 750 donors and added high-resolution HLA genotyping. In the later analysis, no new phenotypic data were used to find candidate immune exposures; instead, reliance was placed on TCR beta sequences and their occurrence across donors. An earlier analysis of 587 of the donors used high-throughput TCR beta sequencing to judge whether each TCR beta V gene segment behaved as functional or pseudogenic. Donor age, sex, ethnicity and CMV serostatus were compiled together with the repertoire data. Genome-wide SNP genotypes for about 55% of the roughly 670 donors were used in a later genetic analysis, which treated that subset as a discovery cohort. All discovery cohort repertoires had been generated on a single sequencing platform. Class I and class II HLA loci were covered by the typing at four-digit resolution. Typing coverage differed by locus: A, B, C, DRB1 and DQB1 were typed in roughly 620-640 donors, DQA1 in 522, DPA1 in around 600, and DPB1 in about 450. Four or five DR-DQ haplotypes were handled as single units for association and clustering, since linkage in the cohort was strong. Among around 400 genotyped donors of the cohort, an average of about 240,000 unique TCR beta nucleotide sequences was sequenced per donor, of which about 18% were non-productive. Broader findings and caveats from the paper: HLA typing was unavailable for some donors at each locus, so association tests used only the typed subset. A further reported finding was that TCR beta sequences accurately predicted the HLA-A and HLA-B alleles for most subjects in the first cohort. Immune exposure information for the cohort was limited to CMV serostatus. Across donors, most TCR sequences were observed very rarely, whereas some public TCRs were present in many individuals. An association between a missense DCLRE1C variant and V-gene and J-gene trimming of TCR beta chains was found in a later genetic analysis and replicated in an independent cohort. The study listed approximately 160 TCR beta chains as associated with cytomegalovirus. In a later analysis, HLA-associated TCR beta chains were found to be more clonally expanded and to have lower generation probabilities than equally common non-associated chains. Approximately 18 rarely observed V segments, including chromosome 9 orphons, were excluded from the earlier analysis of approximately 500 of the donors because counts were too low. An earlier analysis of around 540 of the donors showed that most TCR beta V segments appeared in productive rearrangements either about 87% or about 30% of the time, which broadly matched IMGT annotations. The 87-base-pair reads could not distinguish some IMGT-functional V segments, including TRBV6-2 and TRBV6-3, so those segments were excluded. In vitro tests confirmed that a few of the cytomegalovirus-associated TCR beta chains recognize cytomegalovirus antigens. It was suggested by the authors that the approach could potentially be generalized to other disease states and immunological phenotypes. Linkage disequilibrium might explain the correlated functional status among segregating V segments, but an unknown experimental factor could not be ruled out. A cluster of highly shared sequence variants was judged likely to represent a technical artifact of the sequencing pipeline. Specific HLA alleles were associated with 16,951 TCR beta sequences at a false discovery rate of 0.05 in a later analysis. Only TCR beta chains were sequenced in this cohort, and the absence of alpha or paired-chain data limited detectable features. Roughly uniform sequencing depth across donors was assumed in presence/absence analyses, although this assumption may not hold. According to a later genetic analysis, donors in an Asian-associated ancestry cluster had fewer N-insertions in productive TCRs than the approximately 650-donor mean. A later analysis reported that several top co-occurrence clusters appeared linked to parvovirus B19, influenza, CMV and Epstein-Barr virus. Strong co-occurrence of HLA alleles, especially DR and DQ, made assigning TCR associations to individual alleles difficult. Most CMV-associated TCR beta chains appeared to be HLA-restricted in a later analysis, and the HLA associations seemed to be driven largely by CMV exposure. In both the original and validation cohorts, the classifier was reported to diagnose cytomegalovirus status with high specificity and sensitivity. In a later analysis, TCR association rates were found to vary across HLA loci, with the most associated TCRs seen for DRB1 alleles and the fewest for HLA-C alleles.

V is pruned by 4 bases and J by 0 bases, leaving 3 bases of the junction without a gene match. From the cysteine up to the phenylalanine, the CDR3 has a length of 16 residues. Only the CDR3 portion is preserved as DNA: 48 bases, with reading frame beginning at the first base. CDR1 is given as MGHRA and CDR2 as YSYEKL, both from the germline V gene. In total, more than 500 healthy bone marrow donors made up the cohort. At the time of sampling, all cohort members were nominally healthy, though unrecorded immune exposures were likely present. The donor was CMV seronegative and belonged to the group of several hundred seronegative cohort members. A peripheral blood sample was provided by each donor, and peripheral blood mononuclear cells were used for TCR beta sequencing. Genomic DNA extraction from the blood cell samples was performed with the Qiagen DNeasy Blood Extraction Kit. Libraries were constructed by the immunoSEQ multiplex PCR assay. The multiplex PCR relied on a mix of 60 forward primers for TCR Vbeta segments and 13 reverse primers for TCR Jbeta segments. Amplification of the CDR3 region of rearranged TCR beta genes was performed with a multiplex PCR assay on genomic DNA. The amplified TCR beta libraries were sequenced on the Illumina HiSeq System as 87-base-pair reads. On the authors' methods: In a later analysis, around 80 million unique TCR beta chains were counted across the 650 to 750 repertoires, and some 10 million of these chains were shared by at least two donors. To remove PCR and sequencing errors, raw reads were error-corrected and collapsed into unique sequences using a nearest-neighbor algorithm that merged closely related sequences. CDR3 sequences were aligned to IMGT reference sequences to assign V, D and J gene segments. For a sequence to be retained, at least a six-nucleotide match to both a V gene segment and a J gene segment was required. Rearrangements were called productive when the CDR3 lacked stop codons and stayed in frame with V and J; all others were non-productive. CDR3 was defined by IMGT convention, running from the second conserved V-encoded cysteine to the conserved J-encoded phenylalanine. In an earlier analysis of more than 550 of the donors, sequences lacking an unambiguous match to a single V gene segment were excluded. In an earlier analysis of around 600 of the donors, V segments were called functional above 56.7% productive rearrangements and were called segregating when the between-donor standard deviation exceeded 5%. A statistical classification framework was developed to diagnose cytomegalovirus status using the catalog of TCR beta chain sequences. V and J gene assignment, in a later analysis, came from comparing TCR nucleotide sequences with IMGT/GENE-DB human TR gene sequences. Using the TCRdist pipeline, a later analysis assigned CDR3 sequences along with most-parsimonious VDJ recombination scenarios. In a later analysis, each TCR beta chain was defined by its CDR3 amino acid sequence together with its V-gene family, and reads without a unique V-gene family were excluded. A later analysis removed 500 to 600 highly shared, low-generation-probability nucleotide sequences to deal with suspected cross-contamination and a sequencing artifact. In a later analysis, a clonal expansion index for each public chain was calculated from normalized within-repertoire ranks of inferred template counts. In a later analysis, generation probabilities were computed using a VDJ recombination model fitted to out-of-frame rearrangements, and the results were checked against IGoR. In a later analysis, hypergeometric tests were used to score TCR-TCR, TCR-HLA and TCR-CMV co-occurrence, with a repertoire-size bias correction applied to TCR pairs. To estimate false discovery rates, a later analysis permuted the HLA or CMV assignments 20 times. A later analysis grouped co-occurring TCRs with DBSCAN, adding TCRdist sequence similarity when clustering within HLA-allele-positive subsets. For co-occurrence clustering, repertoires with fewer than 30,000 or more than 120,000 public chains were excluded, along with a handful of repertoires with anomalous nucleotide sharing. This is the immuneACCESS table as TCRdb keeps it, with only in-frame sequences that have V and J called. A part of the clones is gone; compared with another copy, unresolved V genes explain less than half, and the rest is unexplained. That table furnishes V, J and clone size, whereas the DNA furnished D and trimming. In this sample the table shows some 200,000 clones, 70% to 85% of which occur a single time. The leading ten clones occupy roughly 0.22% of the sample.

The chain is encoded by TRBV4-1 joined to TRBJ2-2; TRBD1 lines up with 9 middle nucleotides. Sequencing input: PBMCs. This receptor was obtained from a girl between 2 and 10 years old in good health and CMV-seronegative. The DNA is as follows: TGCGCCAGCAGCCGAAACAGGGGGCCGAACACCGGGGAGCTGTTTTTT. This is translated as CASSRNRGPNTGELFF.